This T cell receptor beta chain was recorded in a study of blood T cells in healthy people across ages (dated by TCRdb to the mid-2010s). Study-wide context: In model experiments, template switching captured roughly one uniquely barcoded TCR beta cDNA molecule for every two T cells. The study measured age-related changes in TCR beta repertoire diversity using deep sequencing normalized with unique cDNA molecular identifiers. Four age groups were formed from the donors: young (average about 15 years), middle-aged (approximately 39), aged (approximately 60) and long-lived (more than 75). To avoid experimental bias, donors of different ages were spread randomly across the sequencing lanes. Two additional independent replicas of 1 million unique cDNA reads from the same blood draw were analyzed for two donors (one aged 18 to 29 and one aged 80 or older).

Points the paper makes about the study in general: As age increased, observed TCR beta diversity per million T cells dropped in a roughly linear way, and a significant reduction was already evident by age 40. Compared with the aged group, the long-lived group had more naive CD4+ T cells, fewer expanded clones and increased TCR diversity, suggesting age selection. Donor CMV infection status was unknown, potentially confounding age-related changes in expanded clonotypes. Estimates of total diversity based on one million sequenced T cells were regarded as lower bounds and as underestimates. Conclusive comparison of naive and antigen-experienced compartments was prevented by the profiling of bulk unsorted PBMCs. There was a strong correlation between observed TCR beta diversity and the percentage of naive T cells measured by flow cytometry.

Donors were a few dozen systemically healthy Caucasian individuals from Russia aged roughly 6 to 100 years. Each donor gave around 9.5 milliliters of peripheral blood, collected into EDTA-treated Vacutainer tubes. PBMCs were isolated by Ficoll-Paque density-gradient centrifugation, with at least 7 million obtained per sample. Trizol reagent was used to extract total RNA from PBMCs, with at least 5.5 micrograms per sample. For every donor, an aliquot of PBMCs went through flow cytometry to measure the percentages of naive CD45RAhigh/CD27high T cells. CDR1 SGDLS and CDR2 YYNGEE are derived from the germline V gene. The germline V and J ends show losses of 3 bases and 2 bases respectively, and no gene match explains 6 bases of the junction. The CDR3, from cysteine to phenylalanine, totals 15 residues. Here the CDR3 DNA is all that survives: 45 bases in frame from base 1. On this clonotype: The clone's antigen remains unknown. Within one base of it there is no much larger clone, and no base qualities were kept.

The library was produced with 5' RACE. The sequencing machine was an Illumina HiSeq 2500. A second PCR of roughly 6 to 11 cycles was run with a J-beta primer mix and a sample-barcoded 5' primer. A unique molecular identifier was introduced onto each TCR beta cDNA molecule by a template-switch 5' adaptor carrying 12 random nucleotides. At least 2.5 million CDR3-containing paired-end reads were obtained from each sample. All of the RNA was converted into first-strand cDNA using the Mint cDNA synthesis kit, with a TRBC-specific oligonucleotide serving as the primer. All cDNA was treated with uracil-DNA glycosylase and then went through a first 18-cycle PCR with the universal primers M1SS and BC2_uni_R. Processing in the source paper ran as follows. Each sample was normalized by randomly selecting 1 million high-quality reads, each carrying a distinct molecular identifier. Reads sharing molecular identifiers were discarded rather than binned into consensus sequences. MiTCR, with a Q25 quality threshold and the strictest error-elimination algorithm, was used for CDR3 identification, clonotype clustering and error correction. A nonparametric unseen species model with Euler transformation was used to estimate lower-bound total TCR beta diversity. TCRdb passed the public sequencing reads through fastp at Q25 and MiXCR, retaining productive beta sequences. Each entry merges the rows of one CDR3 protein and shows their most common DNA and genes. V and J calls and clone size were set by TCRdb, not the authors. For this sample the table gives roughly 800,000 distinct CDR3 sequences, of which about 62% were detected only once. The ten largest clones represent about 20% of the sample.

The sample consisted of blood. The sequence was obtained from a man between 25 and 39 years old in good health. The sequence is built from TRBV9 and TRBJ2-3; a stretch of 7 junction bases matches TRBD1. CDR3 region: CASSEGALFTDTQYF. The bases read TGTGCCAGCAGCGAGGGGGCACTATTCACAGATACGCAGTATTTT.